Listed here are 10 T cell receptor beta chains from one sample, sequenced in a study of T cell changes during pregnancy in multiple sclerosis (dated by TCRdb to 2018 to 2020). Libraries came from the immunoSEQ multiplex PCR assay. TCRdb took over this immuneACCESS table, retaining in-frame rearrangements with V and J assigned. Such tables are incomplete; in checked studies, under half of the missing clones stem from an unresolved V gene, and the remainder is unexplained. The sample profile shows under 95,000 clones; roughly 90% of them were found once. The ten largest clones capture 2% of the sample. Sequenced material: peripheral blood, taken in the second trimester of pregnancy. The source is a female donor with multiple sclerosis, enrolled in a pregnancy study.

CDR3 sequence reads: CASRAQENTGELFF. The CDR3 DNA reads TGTGCCAGCAGAGCCCAGGAGAACACCGGGGAGCTGTTTTTT. The chain recombines TRBV28 with TRBJ2-2; D uncertain. The length of the CDR3 is 14 residues. Germline V gene lookup returns CDR1 MDHEN and CDR2 SYDVKM. V was cut by 6 bases and J by 1 base, with 9 bases left in between.

The chain has TRBV19 and TRBJ2-7; TRBD2 is a possible D gene (5 bases). V lost 5 bases and J lost 0, with 17 bases in between. The CDR3 totals 16 residues. The V gene's germline CDR1 is LNHDA and CDR2 SQIVND (reference sequence). The chain's CDR3 is CASSSLGVSGSYEQYF. The CDR3 DNA is TGTGCCAGTAGTTCCCTCGGGGTATCAGGCTCCTACGAGCAGTACTTC. The entire variable domain, with the rest obtained from reference TRBV19 and TRBJ2-7, is as follows: DGGITQSPKYLFRKEGQNVTLSCEQNLNHDAMYWYRQDPGQGLRLIYYSQIVNDFQKGDIAEGYSVSREKKESFPLTVTSAQKNPTAFYLCASSSLGVSGSYEQYFGPGTRLTVT.

This chain links TRBV5-1 with TRBJ2-1, with TRBD2 matching 12 bases. V shed 3 bases and J 7 bases; nucleotides not matched to a gene: 5. CDR3 length: 15 residues. Germline CDR1 SGHRS, CDR2 YFSETQ. CDR3 bases: TGCGCCAGCAGCTCGCTAGCGGGAGGGCCAAATGAGCAGTTCTTC. This codes for CASSSLAGGPNEQFF.

This rearrangement joins TRBV15 to TRBJ2-3; possibly TRBD2 for D (6 bases). Trimming removed 6 bases from V and 2 bases from J, with 9 bases in between. This CDR3 comprises 13 residues. Looked up from germline, CDR1 is LNHNV and CDR2 is YYDKDF (reference sequence). The CDR3 protein is CATRGDSTDTQYF. CDR3 bases: TGTGCCACCAGGGGGGACTCCACAGATACGCAGTATTTT.

The CDR3 spells CASSPGFVSGQPQHF. Here the CDR3 DNA reads TGTGCCAGCAGTCCAGGGTTTGTTTCTGGTCAGCCCCAGCATTTT. The J gene is TRBJ1-5, the V gene TRBV2, with a weak D call TRBD1 (5 bases). This CDR3 contains 15 residues. Germline lookup yields CDR1 SNHLY and CDR2 FYNNEI. V lost 5 bases to trimming and J lost 6 bases, with 17 bases between them.

The chain links TRBV19 to TRBJ2-1; the D gene is possibly TRBD2 (5 bases). The V gene's germline CDR1 is LNHDA and CDR2 SQIVND (reference sequence). The CDR3 runs to 14 residues. Trimming took off 0 bases at V and 6 bases at J, with 9 bases between the two ends. The CDR3 nucleotides read TGTGCCAGTAGTATAGAGGCGGCGGGCAATGAGCAGTTCTTC. It is translated as CASSIEAAGNEQFF. Full variable domain (rest looked up from reference TRBV19 and TRBJ2-1): DGGITQSPKYLFRKEGQNVTLSCEQNLNHDAMYWYRQDPGQGLRLIYYSQIVNDFQKGDIAEGYSVSREKKESFPLTVTSAQKNPTAFYLCASSIEAAGNEQFFGPGTRLTVL.

The chain couples TRBV7-2 to TRBJ2-4; 11 bases fit TRBD2. V was clipped by 1 base and J by 1 base; unmatched bases: 9. This CDR3 has 19 amino acids. The germline V gene encodes CDR1 SGHTA and CDR2 FQGNSA. The CDR3 loop reads CASSLDPPGLAAAKNIQYF. As DNA, the CDR3 is TGTGCCAGCAGCTTAGATCCCCCGGGACTAGCGGCGGCCAAAAACATTCAGTACTTC. The full variable domain, its missing parts supplied by reference TRBV7-2 and TRBJ2-4, is GAGVSQSPSNKVTEKGKDVELRCDPISGHTALYWYRQSLGQGLEFLIYFQGNSAPDKSGLPSDRFSAERTGGSVSTLTIQRTQQEDSAVYLCASSLDPPGLAAAKNIQYFGAGTRLSVL.

This clone has a single count. The chain has TRBV27 and TRBJ1-3; 7 bases agree with TRBD1. The germline CDR1 and CDR2 sequences are MNHEY and SMNVEV (reference sequence). The CDR3 is 16 residues long. Trimming at V came to 3 bases and at J to 2 bases, leaving 7 bases not matched to a gene. In DNA form, the CDR3 reads TGTGCCAGCAGTTTGTACAGGGGCTTAACTGGAAACACCATATATTTT. It yields the protein CASSLYRGLTGNTIYF.

The count of this clone is one. The chain is built from TRBV5-6 and TRBJ1-3; D call uncertain. V was shortened by 2 bases and J by 0 bases, with 6 bases between the two germline ends. This CDR3 comprises 14 residues. From germline, CDR1 is SGHDT and CDR2 YYEEEE. For the CDR3, the DNA is TGTGCCAGCAGCTTCACTAACTCTGGAAACACCATATATTTT. Protein product: CASSFTNSGNTIYF.

This rearrangement joins TRBV7-8 to TRBJ1-1, with D uncertain. There are 12 residues in the CDR3. CDR1 is SGHVS and CDR2 is FQNEAQ in the germline V gene. V lost 8 bases and J lost 1, with 8 bases in between. CDR3 DNA: TGTGCCAGCTCACAGACGAACACTGAAGCTTTCTTT. It specifies CASSQTNTEAFF.